This T cell receptor (beta chain) was retrieved from a study of cytomegalovirus exposure and HLA in healthy donors. Broader study findings: The classifier, whose performance was assessed in both the original and validation cohorts, reportedly diagnosed cytomegalovirus status with high specificity and sensitivity. Rarity characterized most TCR sequences, yet some public TCRs appeared in many donors. 150 or so TCR beta chains were listed as cytomegalovirus-associated. Analysis was carried out at a later point, and it linked a missense DCLRE1C variant to TCR beta V- and J-gene trimming.

This clone was seen just once. What it binds is not known. CDR1 and CDR2 from the germline V gene are MNHEY and SMNVEV (reference sequence). CDR3 size: 15 residues. J lost 8 bases, V lost 2 bases, and 8 bases had no gene match. PCR was performed using 60 Vbeta and 13 Jbeta primers. Only in-frame clones appear in the TCRdb table, and some are missing; sequencing was by immunoSEQ multiplex PCR. The repertoire consists of approximately 51,000 clones, with under 75% occurring once and the leading ten covering 5% to 6.5%. The chain is built from TRBV27 and TRBJ2-2, with 7 bases that match TRBD2. This receptor was obtained from a man younger than 40 in good health and CMV-seronegative. Sequenced input: PBMCs. DNA of the CDR3: TGTGCCAGCAGTTTAAGGGCTAGCGGATTTGGGGAGCTGTTTTTT. Translation gives CASSLRASGFGELFF.